The 8 T cell receptor beta chains presented below share a single source sample, sequenced in a study of T and B cells in COVID-19 patients. TRB was amplified from roughly 250-500 ng of blood genomic DNA. BIOMED2 TRB-A/B primer pools were used in multiplex TRB PCR. Each CDR3 protein is one row after TCRdb ran MiXCR on the multiplex PCR reads. The table has about 3,300 distinct CDR3 sequences, 28% seen once; the top ten hold roughly 64%. Sequencing used blood. All receptors derive from a human donor with active COVID-19. The donor label of this sample is uncertain.

By share of the sample, this clonotype is medium-sized. The chain employs TRBV29-1 and TRBJ1-2, with 9 bases identical to TRBD1. This CDR3 region has 13 residues. V was clipped by 7 bases and J by 4 bases; unmatched bases: 7. Germline V CDR1 and CDR2: SQVTM, ANQGSEA. The CDR3, as DNA: TGCAGCGCAGGGGACAGGGCCGGCTATGGCTACACCTTC. Protein: CSAGDRAGYGYTF.

This clonotype was picked up a small number of times. The J gene is TRBJ2-2, the V gene TRBV7-6; D call uncertain. The CDR3 is 15 amino acids. Per the germline V gene, CDR1 is SGHVS and CDR2 is FNYEAQ. V lost 3 bases, J lost 6 bases, and 14 bases lay in between. In DNA, the CDR3 is TGTGCCAGCAGCTTCACGCGGACGGGCCCCGGGGAGCTGTTTTTT. Translated, it gives CASSFTRTGPGELFF.

This clonotype is labeled as medium-sized. V and J are TRBV29-1 and TRBJ2-7; the match to TRBD2 covers 11 bases. V gave up 6 bases and J gave up 2 bases; unmatched junction bases: 12. The CDR3 has 16 amino acids. Germline V gene data show CDR1 as SQVTM and CDR2 as ANQGSEA. CDR3 nucleotides: TGCAGCGTCTCGGGACTAGCGGATCGAAGAACCTACGAGCAGTACTTC. Its translation is CSVSGLADRRTYEQYF.

This clonotype was detected only a few times. The V and J genes are TRBV12-3 or TRBV12-4 and TRBJ2-5; TRBD1 agrees at 7 bases. This CDR3 has 13 residues. Trimming removed 5 bases from V and 9 bases from J; junction bases left unmatched: 9. This chain's CDR3 is CASSLDREGPQYF. CDR3 DNA: TGTGCCAGCAGTCTTGACAGGGAAGGGCCCCAGTACTTC.

This clonotype is medium-sized by share. V usage is TRBV19 and J usage is TRBJ2-3; tentatively, D is TRBD1 (6 bases). V was trimmed by 3 bases and J by 6 bases, leaving 10 bases between them. The CDR3 has 13 residues. Germline V gene sequence: CDR1 LNHDA, CDR2 SQIVND (reference sequence). CDR3 bases: TGTGCCAGTAGTATGGGGGCGCTTGATACGCAGTATTTT. Its protein is CASSMGALDTQYF.

The rearrangement uses TRBV12-3 or TRBV12-4 and TRBJ2-5; TRBD1 matches at 9 bases. The CDR3 spans 16 residues. The V and J ends lost 5 bases and 4 bases, in that order; junction bases with no gene match: 11. CDR3: CASSAGTGKGGETQYF. CDR3 nucleotides: TGTGCCAGCAGTGCCGGGACAGGGAAGGGTGGAGAGACCCAGTACTTC.

The chain is built from TRBV4-3 and TRBJ2-7, with D perhaps matching TRBD1 (6 bases). The V gene's germline CDR1 is LGHNA and CDR2 YSLEER. V was cut by 0 bases and J by 2 bases, with 11 bases left in between. CDR3 length: 15 residues. This CDR3 is CASSQDLGQTYEQYF. CDR3 nucleotide sequence: TGCGCCAGCAGCCAAGATTTGGGACAAACCTACGAGCAGTACTTC.

V is TRBV7-9 and J is TRBJ1-1, with TRBD1 matching over 7 bases. J lost 2 bases, V lost 7 bases, and 4 bases had no gene match. The CDR3 has 13 amino acids. The germline CDR1 and CDR2 sequences are SEHNR and FQNEAQ (reference sequence). CDR3 sequence (DNA): TGTGCCAGCACCGACAGGGAAAACACTGAAGCTTTCTTT. Translated, it gives CASTDRENTEAFF.